This TCR beta chain is from a study of T cells in Graves' hyperthyroidism and ophthalmopathy. Across the study: Peripheral blood was acquired at first diagnosis, ahead of any therapy whatsoever.

This clonotype has a count of ten or more. Germline lookup yields CDR1 SGHRS and CDR2 YFSETQ. The CDR3 covers 14 residues. The ends lost 0 bases at V and 4 bases at J; junction bases unmatched: 3. Researchers took RNA transcripts and amplified the TCR beta CDR3 regions from them. The HTBI set primed first-round TCR CDR3 RT-PCR. One entry per CDR3 protein, called by TCRdb with MiXCR from the multiplex PCR reads. Among hundreds of thousands of distinct CDR3 sequences listed, about 20% were seen once. The chain recombines TRBV5-1 with TRBJ1-1, with 7 bases matching TRBD1. The sample taken for sequencing was blood. The sequence came from a man aged 40-49 years with Graves' ophthalmopathy. This CDR3 is CASSLGQGATEAFF. Written as DNA, the CDR3 is TGCGCCAGCAGCTTGGGACAGGGAGCCACTGAAGCTTTCTTT.